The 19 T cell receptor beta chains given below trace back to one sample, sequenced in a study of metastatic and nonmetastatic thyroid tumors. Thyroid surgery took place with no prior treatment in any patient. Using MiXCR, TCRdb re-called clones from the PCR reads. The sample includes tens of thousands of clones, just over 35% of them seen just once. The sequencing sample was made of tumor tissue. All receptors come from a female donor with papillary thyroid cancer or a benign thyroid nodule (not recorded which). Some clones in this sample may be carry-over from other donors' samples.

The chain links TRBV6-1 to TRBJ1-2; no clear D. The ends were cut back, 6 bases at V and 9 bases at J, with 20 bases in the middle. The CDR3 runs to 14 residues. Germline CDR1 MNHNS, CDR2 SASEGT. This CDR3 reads CASRVETADFCYTF. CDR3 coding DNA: TGTGCCAGCAGGGTGGAGACCGCAGATTTTTGCTACACCTTC.

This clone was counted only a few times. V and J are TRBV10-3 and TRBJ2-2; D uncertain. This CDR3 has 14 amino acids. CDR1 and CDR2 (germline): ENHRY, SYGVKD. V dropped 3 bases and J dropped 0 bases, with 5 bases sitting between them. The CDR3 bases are TGTGCCATCAGTGACAGCACGAACACCGGGGAGCTGTTTTTT. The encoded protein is CAISDSTNTGELFF.

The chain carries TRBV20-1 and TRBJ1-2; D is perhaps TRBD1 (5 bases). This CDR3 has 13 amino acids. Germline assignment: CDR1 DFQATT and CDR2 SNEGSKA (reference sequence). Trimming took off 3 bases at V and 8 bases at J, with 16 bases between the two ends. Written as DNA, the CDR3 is TGCAGTGCTAGCTTGATTTGGGGGGAGGGCTACACCTTC. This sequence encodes CSASLIWGEGYTF.

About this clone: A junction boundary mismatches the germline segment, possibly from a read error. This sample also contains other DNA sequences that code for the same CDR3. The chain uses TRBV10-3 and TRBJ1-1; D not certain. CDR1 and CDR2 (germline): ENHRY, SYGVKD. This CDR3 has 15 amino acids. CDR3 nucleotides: TGTGCGATCAGTGAGTCAGTGTTCTTGAATACTGAAGCTTTCTTT. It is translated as CAISESVFLNTEAFF.

Written as DNA, the CDR3 is TGTGCCAGCAGGCCCGGCGGGGGCTGGTTGGGGGAGCAGTACTTC. Amino acid sequence: CASRPGGGWLGEQYF. The chain links TRBV7-8 to TRBJ2-7, with D possibly matching TRBD2 (7 bases). With 6 bases removed from V and 7 bases from J, the gap between germline ends came to 22 bases. The V gene's germline CDR1 is SGHVS and CDR2 FQNEAQ. The CDR3 loop spans 15 amino acids.

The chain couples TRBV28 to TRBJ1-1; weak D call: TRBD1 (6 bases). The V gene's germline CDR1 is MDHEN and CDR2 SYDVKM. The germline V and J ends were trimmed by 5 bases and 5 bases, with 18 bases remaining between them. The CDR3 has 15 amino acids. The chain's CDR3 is CASSPILGGGTEAFF. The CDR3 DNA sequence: TGTGCCAGCAGTCCCATACTCGGAGGGGGAACTGAAGCTTTCTTT.

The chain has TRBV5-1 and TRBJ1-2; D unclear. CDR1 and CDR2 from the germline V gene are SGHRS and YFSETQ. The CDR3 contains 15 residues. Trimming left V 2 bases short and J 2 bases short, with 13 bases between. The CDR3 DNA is TGCGCCAGCAGCTTAATCGGCAGAAAAAACTATGGCTACACCTTC. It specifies CASSLIGRKNYGYTF.

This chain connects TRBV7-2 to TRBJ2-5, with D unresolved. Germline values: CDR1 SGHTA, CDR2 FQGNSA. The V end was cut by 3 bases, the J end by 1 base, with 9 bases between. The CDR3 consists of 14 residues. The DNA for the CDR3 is TGTGCCAGCAGCTTTTTAGCACTCCAAGAGACCCAGTACTTC. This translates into CASSFLALQETQYF.

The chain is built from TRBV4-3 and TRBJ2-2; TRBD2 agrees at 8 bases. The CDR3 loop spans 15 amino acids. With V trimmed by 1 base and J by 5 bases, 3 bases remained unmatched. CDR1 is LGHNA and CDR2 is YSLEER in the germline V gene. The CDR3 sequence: CASSQGERETGELFF. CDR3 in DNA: TGCGCCAGCAGCCAAGGCGAGCGGGAGACCGGGGAGCTGTTTTTT.

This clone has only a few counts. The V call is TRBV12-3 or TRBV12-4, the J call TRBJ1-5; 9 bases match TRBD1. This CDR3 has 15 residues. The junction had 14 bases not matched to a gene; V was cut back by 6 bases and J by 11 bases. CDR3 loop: CASSPTGGAGRSQHF. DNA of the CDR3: TGTGCCAGCAGCCCTACAGGGGGCGCGGGGAGGTCCCAGCATTTT.

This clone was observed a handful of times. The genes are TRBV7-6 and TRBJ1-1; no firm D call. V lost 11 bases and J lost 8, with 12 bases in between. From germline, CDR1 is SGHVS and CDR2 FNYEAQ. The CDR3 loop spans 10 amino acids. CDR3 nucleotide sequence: TGTGCCCCGTCGGGGAGAGAAGCTTTCTTT. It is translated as CAPSGREAFF.

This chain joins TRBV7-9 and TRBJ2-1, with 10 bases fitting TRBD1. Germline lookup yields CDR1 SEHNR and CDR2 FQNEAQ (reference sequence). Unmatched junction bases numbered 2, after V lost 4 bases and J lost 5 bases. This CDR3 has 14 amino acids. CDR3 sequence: CASSWTGGDNEQFF. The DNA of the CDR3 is TGTGCCAGCAGCTGGACAGGGGGGGACAATGAGCAGTTCTTC.

CDR3 coding DNA: TGTGCCAGCAGGGGGAGCCTCCACGAGCAGTACTTC. Amino acids: CASRGSLHEQYF. The chain employs TRBV6-1 and TRBJ2-7, with a weak D call TRBD2 (5 bases). CDR3 length: 12 residues. V dropped 6 bases and J dropped 5 bases, with 11 bases sitting between them. In germline, CDR1 is MNHNS, CDR2 SASEGT.

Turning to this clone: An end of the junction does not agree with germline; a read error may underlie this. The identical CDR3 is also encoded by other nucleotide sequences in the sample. CDR3 sequence: CAISESVFLNTEAFF. As DNA, the CDR3 is TGTGCCATCAGTGAGTCAGTGTTCTTGAATACTGAAGCTTTCTTT. This sequence joins TRBV10-3 and TRBJ1-1; D remains unclear. Germline lookup yields CDR1 ENHRY and CDR2 SYGVKD. CDR3 length: 15 amino acids.

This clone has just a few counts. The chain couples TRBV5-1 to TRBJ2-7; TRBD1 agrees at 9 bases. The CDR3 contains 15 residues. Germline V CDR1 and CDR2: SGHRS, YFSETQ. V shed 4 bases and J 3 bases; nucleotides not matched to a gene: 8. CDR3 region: CASSPGTGRIYEQYF. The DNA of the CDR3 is TGCGCCAGCAGCCCCGGGACAGGGCGTATCTACGAGCAGTACTTC.

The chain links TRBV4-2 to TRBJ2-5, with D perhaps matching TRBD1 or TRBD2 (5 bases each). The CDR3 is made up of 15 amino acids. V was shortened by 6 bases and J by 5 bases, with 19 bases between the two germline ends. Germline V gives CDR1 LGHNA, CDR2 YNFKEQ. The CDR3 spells CASSYTRGRQETQYF. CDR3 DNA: TGTGCCAGCAGTTATACTCGAGGGAGACAGGAGACCCAGTACTTC.

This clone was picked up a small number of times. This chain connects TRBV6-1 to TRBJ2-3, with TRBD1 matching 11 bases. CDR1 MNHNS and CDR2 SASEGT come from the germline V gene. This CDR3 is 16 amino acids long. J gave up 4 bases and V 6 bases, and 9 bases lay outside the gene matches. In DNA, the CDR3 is TGTGCCAGCAGAGAGGACAGGGGGCTTGGTTCAGATACGCAGTATTTT. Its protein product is CASREDRGLGSDTQYF.

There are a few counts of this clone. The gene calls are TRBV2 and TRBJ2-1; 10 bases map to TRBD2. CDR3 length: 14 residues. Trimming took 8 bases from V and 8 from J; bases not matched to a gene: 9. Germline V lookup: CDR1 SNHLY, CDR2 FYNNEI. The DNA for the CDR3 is TGTGCCAGCCGGTTCGGACTAGCGGTGTATGAGCAGTTCTTC. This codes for CASRFGLAVYEQFF.

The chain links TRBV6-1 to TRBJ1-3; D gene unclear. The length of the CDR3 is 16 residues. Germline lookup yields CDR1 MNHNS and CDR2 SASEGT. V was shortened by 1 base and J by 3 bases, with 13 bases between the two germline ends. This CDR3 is CASSEVWQSGGNTIYF. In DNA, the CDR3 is TGTGCCAGCAGTGAAGTTTGGCAGTCGGGTGGAAACACCATATATTTT.